This T cell receptor (beta chain) was sequenced for a study of Graves' ophthalmopathy and Graves' hyperthyroidism listed by TCRdb under 2018. A note on the overall study: Peripheral blood was collected before any treatment was given, at the time of initial diagnosis. To tell Graves' ophthalmopathy apart from Graves' hyperthyroidism, and to predict which patients would progress to ophthalmopathy, the study relied on TCR beta repertoire signatures. In a handful of hyperthyroidism patients, the T-cell repertoires found in thyroid tissue were compared with those found in blood. Once sampling was done, hyperthyroidism patients were given methimazole at a starting dose of 30 mg daily, while ophthalmopathy patients were given high-dose intravenous methylprednisolone. To explore V-J signatures that separate ophthalmopathy from hyperthyroidism, a discovery set of about a hundred patients was enrolled, consisting of about 45 with ophthalmopathy and approximately 57 with stable hyperthyroidism. In total, under 150 blood samples were TCR-sequenced: roughly 45 ophthalmopathy, some 75 hyperthyroidism and about 17 hyperthyroidism-to-ophthalmopathy patients. For independent validation, a separate cohort was made up of approximately 19 hyperthyroidism patients plus 17 patients who later progressed from hyperthyroidism to ophthalmopathy.

Patients with ophthalmopathy had moderately to severely active disease, with a Clinical Activity Score of 3 or more, a NOSPECS grade of 4 or more, and a disease duration of less than 3 months. Patients with other autoimmune diseases, uncontrolled infections, pregnancy or lactation were excluded. Clinical symptoms, serum thyroxine, TRAb, thyroid ultrasound and orbital computed tomography formed the basis of the diagnosis. PBMCs were isolated from about 9.2 ml of fresh peripheral blood by Ficoll-Paque density gradient centrifugation. Total RNA was extracted with Trizol reagent and quality-checked on an Agilent 2100 Bioanalyzer. This clonotype has more than one count but fewer than ten. Its antigen remains undetermined. Base qualities are not recorded, but no much larger clone differs from it by a single base. For repertoire sequencing, the TCR beta CDR3 regions were amplified from RNA transcripts. The first round of RT-PCR was done with HTBI primers and the Qiagen OneStep RT-PCR kit, and was followed by a second round of multiplex PCR, then size selection and purification. Libraries were sequenced paired-end with 100 bp reads on an Illumina HiSeq2000. The paper's data handling went like this. Reads were processed with SOAPnuke, discarding reads with adapters, uncalled bases, mean Phred below 15, or no exact constant-primer or identifier match. COPE v1.2.5 was used to merge high-quality paired reads. Each unique nucleotide sequence was defined as a clonotype, and clonotypes were aligned to IMGT TRB V, D and J references with MiTCR v1.1. The analysis was limited to V-J combinations with a frequency above 0.0001, which together covered 99% to 99.2% of the repertoires. A TCR clonal expansion and chaos score per V-J combination was defined as the ratio of F50 clonal expansion to chaos observed in the TCRdist matrix. Features were reduced by Welch's t-statistics and random forest to around 14 V-J combinations, which fed a naive Bayes classifier. Thyroid-blood repertoire similarity was quantified with the Morisita-Horn index. The public reads were quality trimmed at Q25 with fastp and then assembled into clones with MiXCR by TCRdb, keeping productive beta chains. Each CDR3 protein appears once, grouped with its most common genes and DNA. Here the V and J calls rest on TCRdb's processing, not on the authors' analysis. Counted in this sample were hundreds of thousands of distinct CDR3 sequences; around 45% of them appeared once. The ten largest account for over 40% of the sample.

The CDR3 runs 15 amino acids, cysteine and phenylalanine included. Left in the record is the CDR3 DNA by itself, 45 bases read in frame from the first base. Trimming removed 2 bases from V and 3 bases from J, leaving 14 bases between the germline ends. CDR1 and CDR2 are drawn from the germline V gene: SGHRS, YFSETQ. Study-wide conclusions, independent of this receptor: No statistical method was used to predetermine the sample size, and group allocation was not hidden from the investigators. In validation, the model predicted ophthalmopathy progression with about 70% sensitivity and around 72% specificity; some 13 predicted patients were CT-confirmed with GO in a median of around 6 months. Most of the expanded thyroid clonotypes with a frequency above 0.001 were also detected in blood, and it was suggested that the thyroid immune response may be reflected by blood repertoires. Ophthalmopathy was separated from stable hyperthyroidism by the 13-signature model with about 88% sensitivity and just under 84% specificity in cross-validation and with 80%/75% in the test set.

The sequence was obtained from an adult man with Graves' ophthalmopathy. The chain uses TRBV5-1 and TRBJ1-1; TRBD1 is a weak D gene call, 5 bases matching. The sample consisted of peripheral blood. The encoded CDR3 is CASSLWGDRDTEAFF. The nucleotide sequence is TGCGCCAGCAGCTTATGGGGGGATCGGGACACTGAAGCTTTCTTT.